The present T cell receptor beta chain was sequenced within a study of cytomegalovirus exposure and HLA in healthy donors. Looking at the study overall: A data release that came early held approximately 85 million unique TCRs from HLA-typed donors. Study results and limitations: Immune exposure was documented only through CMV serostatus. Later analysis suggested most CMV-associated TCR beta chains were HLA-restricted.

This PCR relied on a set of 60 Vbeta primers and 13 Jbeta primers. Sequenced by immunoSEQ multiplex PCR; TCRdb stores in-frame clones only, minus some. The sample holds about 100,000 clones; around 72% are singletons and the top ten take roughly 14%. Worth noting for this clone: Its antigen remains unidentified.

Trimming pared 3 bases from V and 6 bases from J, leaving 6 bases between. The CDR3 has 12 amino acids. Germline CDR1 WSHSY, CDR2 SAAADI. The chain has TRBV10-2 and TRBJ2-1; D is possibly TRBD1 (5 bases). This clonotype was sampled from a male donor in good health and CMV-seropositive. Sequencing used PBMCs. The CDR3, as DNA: TGCGCCAGCAGTGACAGGGTCAATGAGCAGTTCTTC. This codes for CASSDRVNEQFF.